Listed here are 30 T cell receptor beta chains from one sample, sequenced in a study of blood T cell repertoires in COVID-19. Method: immunoSEQ multiplex PCR; TCRdb's copy keeps in-frame clones and lacks some. The data hold about 260,000 clones, with 91% observed a single time. Sequencing input: peripheral blood. Receptors were obtained from a person aged 18 to 35 with COVID-19, enrolled during active disease.

This chain joins TRBV7-8 and TRBJ2-1; 11 bases are shared with TRBD2. Germline V lookup: CDR1 SGHVS, CDR2 FQNEAQ. The CDR3 length is 15 residues. Losses at the gene ends were 1 base for V and 8 bases for J; bases not matched to a gene: 4. CDR3 region: CASSLVAGGPDEQFF. CDR3 DNA: TGTGCCAGCAGCTTAGTAGCGGGAGGGCCCGATGAGCAGTTCTTC.

The chain carries TRBV3-1 (or the pseudogene TRBV3-2) and TRBJ2-2; 11 bases map to TRBD2. The J segment lost 1 base and the V segment lost 5 bases, leaving 6 bases of the junction unmatched. Per germline, CDR1 LGHDT and CDR2 YNNKEL (reference sequence). The CDR3 length is 17 residues. Written as DNA, the CDR3 is TGTGCCAGCAGCTATGGACTAGCGGGTATGAACACCGGGGAGCTGTTTTTT. This sequence encodes CASSYGLAGMNTGELFF.

The rearrangement joins TRBV19 to TRBJ2-7; 8 positions agree with TRBD1. Germline V gene lookup returns CDR1 LNHDA and CDR2 SQIVND (reference sequence). The CDR3 runs to 15 residues. V lost 5 bases and J lost 4; bases outside the gene matches: 10. In DNA, the CDR3 is TGTGCCAGTAGTCACCCGGCAGGGGGCAAATACGAGCAGTACTTC. Translated: CASSHPAGGKYEQYF.

The genes are TRBV5-1 and TRBJ1-3, with 9 nucleotides matching TRBD1. The CDR3 consists of 13 residues. The trim removed 7 bases at V and 4 bases at J, leaving 3 bases unmatched. Germline CDR1 and CDR2: SGHRS and YFSETQ. The DNA for the CDR3 is TGCGCCAGCCGGACAGGGGAAGGAAACACCATATATTTT. Its protein product is CASRTGEGNTIYF. The variable domain in full, with the rest retrieved from reference TRBV5-1 and TRBJ1-3, is KAGVTQTPRYLIKTRGQQVTLSCSPISGHRSVSWYQQTPGQGLQFLFEYFSETQRNKGNFPGRFSGRQFSNSRSEMNVSTLELGDSALYLCASRTGEGNTIYFGEGSWLTVV.

The gene calls are TRBV27 and TRBJ1-1; 7 bases match TRBD1. Trimming took 3 bases from V and 2 from J; bases not matched to a gene: 6. Germline V CDR1 and CDR2: MNHEY, SMNVEV (reference sequence). This CDR3 is built from 15 residues. DNA for the CDR3: TGTGCCAGCAGTTTTGGCAGGGGGTTAAACACTGAAGCTTTCTTT. This sequence encodes CASSFGRGLNTEAFF.

This sequence joins TRBV10-3 and TRBJ2-7; TRBD2 matches 8 bases. CDR1 is ENHRY and CDR2 is SYGVKD in the germline V gene. V lost 5 bases, J lost 0 bases, and 0 bases stayed unmatched. This CDR3 is built from 13 residues. CDR3 bases: TGTGCCATCAGTAGCGGGAGCTCCTACGAGCAGTACTTC. It specifies CAISSGSSYEQYF.

This sequence joins TRBV5-4 and TRBJ1-6; no reliable D call. Germline V gene data show CDR1 as SGHNT and CDR2 as YYREEE (reference sequence). This CDR3 has 16 amino acids. V lost 0 bases, J lost 7 bases, and 14 bases lay in between. The CDR3 is CASSLGRERGNSPLHF. Here the CDR3 DNA reads TGTGCCAGCAGCTTGGGACGAGAAAGAGGCAATTCACCCCTCCACTTT.

This chain connects TRBV5-1 to TRBJ2-7; 12 bases are shared with TRBD2. The J segment lost 4 bases and the V segment lost 5 bases, leaving 4 bases of the junction unmatched. CDR3 length equals 14 residues. CDR1 and CDR2 from the germline V gene are SGHRS and YFSETQ. CDR3 sequence: CASRRTSGDYEQYF. DNA for the CDR3: TGCGCCAGCAGGCGGACTAGCGGGGATTACGAGCAGTACTTC.

The chain carries TRBV29-1 and TRBJ2-7; 10 positions match TRBD1. This CDR3 comprises 12 residues. The V gene end was trimmed by 7 bases and the J gene end by 5 bases; junction bases not matched to a gene: 5. Germline V lookup: CDR1 SQVTM, CDR2 ANQGSEA. The CDR3 DNA sequence: TGCAGCGCCGGACAGGGGGTGGACGAGCAGTACTTC. This translates into CSAGQGVDEQYF.

V and J are TRBV10-3 and TRBJ1-2; perhaps TRBD1 as D (6 bases). V lost 2 bases, J lost 4 bases, and 8 bases lay in between. The CDR3 contains 13 residues. Per the germline V gene, CDR1 is ENHRY and CDR2 is SYGVKD. The CDR3 DNA reads TGTGCCATCAGTGAGGACAGGAGCTATGGCTACACCTTC. Translated, it gives CAISEDRSYGYTF.

This chain connects TRBV4-2 to TRBJ1-4; TRBD1 is a possible D gene (5 bases). The CDR3 runs to 16 residues. Germline CDR1 and CDR2: LGHNA and YNFKEQ. Trimming pared 5 bases from V and 0 bases from J, leaving 13 bases between. As DNA, the CDR3 is TGTGCCAGCAGCATTAGGGGAACCGCAACTAATGAAAAACTGTTTTTT. Protein sequence: CASSIRGTATNEKLFF.

The chain combines TRBV9 with TRBJ2-3, with D perhaps TRBD1 (5 bases). The CDR3 covers 15 residues. The germline V gene encodes CDR1 SGDLS and CDR2 YYNGEE. V gave up 0 bases and J gave up 4 bases, with 12 bases separating them. CDR3: CASSVARAVSDTQYF. CDR3 DNA sequence: TGTGCCAGCAGCGTAGCCAGGGCCGTCTCAGATACGCAGTATTTT.

The CDR3 region has the DNA TGTGCCAGCAGCCTCGGGACAGGGGGAGAAAAACTGTTTTTT. This sequence encodes CASSLGTGGEKLFF. The chain couples TRBV4-2 to TRBJ1-4; 11 nucleotides match TRBD1. J was trimmed by 8 bases and V by 4 bases; bases with no gene match: 3. The germline CDR1 and CDR2 sequences are LGHNA and YNFKEQ. The CDR3 has 14 residues.

The rearrangement joins TRBV4-3 to TRBJ2-3; 9 nucleotides match TRBD2. V shed 0 bases, J shed 5 bases, and the junction held 9 bases outside the gene matches. The CDR3 is 17 residues long. Per germline, CDR1 LGHNA and CDR2 YSLEER. The CDR3 bases are TGCGCCAGCAGCCAAGACGGATTAGCGGGAGTGGGAGATACGCAGTATTTT. This gives the protein CASSQDGLAGVGDTQYF.

In this sample, this clone turned up once. The chain uses TRBV21-1 and TRBJ2-7; the DNA was not compared with TRBD2, the D call given in the table. TRBV21-1 is a recognized pseudogene. This CDR3 is 17 amino acids long. The CDR3 region has the DNA TGTGCCAGCAGCAAAGGAAACGACTCCTTCAGCTCCTACGAGCAGTACTTC. As protein: CASSKGNDSFSSYEQYF.

This rearrangement joins TRBV4-2 to TRBJ1-4; no definite D call. The V end was cut by 0 bases, the J end by 5 bases, with 4 bases between. This CDR3 contains 13 residues. Germline CDR1 and CDR2: LGHNA and YNFKEQ. CDR3 sequence reads: CASSQDANEKLFF. DNA for the CDR3: TGTGCCAGCAGCCAAGACGCGAATGAAAAACTGTTTTTT.

The rearrangement joins TRBV28 to TRBJ1-2; the match to TRBD1 covers 11 bases. The CDR3 runs 16 residues. Germline V CDR1 and CDR2: MDHEN, SYDVKM. With 4 bases clipped from V and 4 bases from J, the junction kept 8 bases outside the gene matches. The CDR3 DNA reads as TGTGCCAGCAGTTCATTGGGACAGGGGGGCGGCTATGGCTACACCTTC. Amino acid sequence: CASSSLGQGGGYGYTF.

The rearrangement links TRBV4-2 to TRBJ2-1; D is perhaps TRBD2 (5 bases). Trimming removed 1 base at V and 2 bases at J, with 9 bases between. This CDR3 has 15 amino acids. Germline V CDR1 and CDR2: LGHNA, YNFKEQ. The CDR3 region is CASSQVAEAYNEQFF. CDR3 coding DNA: TGTGCCAGCAGCCAAGTGGCGGAGGCCTACAATGAGCAGTTCTTC.

The gene calls are TRBV7-2 and TRBJ2-3; TRBD2 matches at 16 bases. The CDR3 spans 19 residues. V lost 2 bases to trimming and J lost 3 bases; unmatched junction nucleotides: 8. Germline lookup yields CDR1 SGHTA and CDR2 FQGNSA. CDR3 nucleotides: TGTGCCAGCAGCTTAAAGGGACTAGCGGGAGGGCCTGATACAGATACGCAGTATTTT. Translating it yields CASSLKGLAGGPDTDTQYF.

The V call is TRBV24-1, the J call TRBJ2-3; 7 nucleotides agree with TRBD2. V shed 3 bases, J shed 1 base, and the junction held 0 bases outside the gene matches. There are 14 residues in the CDR3. CDR1 and CDR2 from the germline V gene are KGHDR and SFDVKD. The CDR3 DNA reads TGTGCCACCAGTGATGGGGGGGGCACAGATACGCAGTATTTT. Translation: CATSDGGGTDTQYF.

The rearrangement uses TRBV24-1 and TRBJ2-3, with D tentatively TRBD2 (7 bases). The CDR3 contains 14 residues. The V end was cut by 4 bases, the J end by 6 bases, with 13 bases between. The V gene's germline CDR1 is KGHDR and CDR2 SFDVKD. CDR3 loop: CATSDGAGADTQYF. In nucleotides, the CDR3 is TGTGCCACCAGTGACGGGGCGGGGGCCGATACGCAGTATTTT.

As regards this clone: A much larger clone lies one base from this, so it may be a read error. Other DNA sequences in the sample encode the same CDR3. V gene TRBV11-2 combines with J gene TRBJ1-1; 9 bases are a match to TRBD1. V gave up 3 bases and J gave up 1 base; unmatched junction bases: 0. This CDR3 has 14 amino acids. Germline CDR1 reads SGHAT; CDR2 reads FQNNGV. CDR3 in amino acids: CASSLGQGNTEAFF. Here the CDR3 DNA reads TGTGCCAGCAGCTTGGGACAGGGGAACACTGAAGCTTTCTTT.

The chain joins TRBV6-1 to TRBJ1-2, with D possibly TRBD1 on 6 matching bases. Germline V gene data show CDR1 as MNHNS and CDR2 as SASEGT. V was trimmed by 2 bases and J by 4 bases, leaving 20 bases between them. The CDR3 extends over 17 amino acids. This CDR3 is CASSERPDSPRGYGYTF. CDR3 DNA: TGTGCCAGCAGTGAAAGGCCGGACAGCCCGAGGGGCTATGGCTACACCTTC.

This sequence joins TRBV6-1 and TRBJ2-5; TRBD2 matches at 8 bases. V was clipped by 0 bases and J by 7 bases; unmatched bases: 10. The CDR3 contains 16 residues. Germline CDR1 and CDR2: MNHNS and SASEGT. DNA of the CDR3: TGTGCCAGCAGTGAAGCGTTAGCGGGAAGCCAGGGGACCCAGTACTTC. It encodes CASSEALAGSQGTQYF.

V gene TRBV19 combines with J gene TRBJ1-3, with 11 bases identical to TRBD1. Looked up from germline, CDR1 is LNHDA and CDR2 is SQIVND (reference sequence). The CDR3 loop spans 17 amino acids. Trimming took 7 bases from V and 5 from J; bases not matched to a gene: 13. CDR3 bases: TGTGCCAGTACCCTTCGGACAGGGGGCGATTCTCGAAACACCATATATTTT. The encoded protein is CASTLRTGGDSRNTIYF.

J is TRBJ2-2 and V is TRBV27; possibly TRBD1 for D (6 bases). Germline values: CDR1 MNHEY, CDR2 SMNVEV (reference sequence). The length of the CDR3 is 16 residues. Trimming removed 5 bases at V and 7 bases at J, with 20 bases between. This CDR3 is CASSQRWAGASGELFF. In DNA, the CDR3 is TGTGCCAGCAGTCAACGATGGGCAGGGGCGAGCGGGGAGCTGTTTTTT.

The chain uses TRBV5-4 and TRBJ2-5; D gene unclear. The V gene lost 1 base and the J gene lost 5 bases, with 9 bases spanning the gap. The V gene's germline CDR1 is SGHNT and CDR2 YYREEE (reference sequence). The length of the CDR3 is 13 residues. This CDR3 reads CASSLPHKETQYF. For the CDR3, the DNA is TGTGCCAGCAGCTTGCCCCACAAGGAGACCCAGTACTTC.

V usage is TRBV5-1 and J usage is TRBJ2-5; D is possibly TRBD2 (5 bases). The CDR3 runs 14 residues. Looked up from germline, CDR1 is SGHRS and CDR2 is YFSETQ. V was pared by 1 base and J by 1 base, with 8 bases between. The CDR3 spells CASSLKAGQETQYF. In DNA, the CDR3 is TGCGCCAGCAGCTTGAAGGCGGGCCAAGAGACCCAGTACTTC.

This clone was recorded once. The CDR3 nucleotides are TGTGCCATCAGTGAGTCTTCCTTGGAGACCCAGTACTTC. This gives the protein CAISESSLETQYF. This rearrangement joins TRBV10-3 to TRBJ2-5; D gene ambiguous. CDR1 and CDR2 (germline): ENHRY, SYGVKD. The CDR3 runs to 13 residues. Trimming took off 0 bases at V and 5 bases at J, with 7 bases between the two ends.

This clone was observed a single time. This rearrangement joins TRBV18 to TRBJ1-5, with a tentative D call TRBD1 (5 bases). Trimming removed 4 bases at V and 5 bases at J, with 12 bases between. In germline, CDR1 is KGHSH, CDR2 LQKENI. This CDR3 spans 14 amino acids. CDR3 in amino acids: CASSLGAEDQPQHF. The CDR3 nucleotides read TGTGCCAGCTCACTAGGGGCGGAAGATCAGCCCCAGCATTTT.